This T cell receptor beta chain was identified during a study of shared clonotypes between healthy human individuals. Study context: Three men and two women, aged 18 to 49, were donors.

Original methodology: ImmunoSEQ yielded junction-only sequences lacking quality scores, so filtering differed. TCRdb's table, derived via immunoSEQ multiplex PCR, lists solely in-frame clones and lacks some. Clone size and V and J calls were adopted from that table, with D and trimming inferred from the DNA. Among 450,000 to 500,000 clones, 70% to 80% were seen once, and the ten largest hold about 12%. The TCR originated in a woman aged 40 to 50 in good health. Some clones in this sample may be carry-over from other donors' samples. The sequenced sample was PBMCs.

CDR3: CASSLEIGAGSIFTYEQYF. CDR3 DNA sequence: TGTGCCAGCAGCTTAGAGATAGGAGCGGGTAGCATATTTACCTACGAGCAGTACTTC. The rearrangement joins TRBV11-3 to TRBJ2-7; D might be TRBD2 (6 bases). Germline-derived CDR1 and CDR2 are SGHNT and YENEEA. The germline V and J ends were trimmed by 0 bases and 2 bases, with 23 bases remaining between them. CDR3 length: 19 amino acids.